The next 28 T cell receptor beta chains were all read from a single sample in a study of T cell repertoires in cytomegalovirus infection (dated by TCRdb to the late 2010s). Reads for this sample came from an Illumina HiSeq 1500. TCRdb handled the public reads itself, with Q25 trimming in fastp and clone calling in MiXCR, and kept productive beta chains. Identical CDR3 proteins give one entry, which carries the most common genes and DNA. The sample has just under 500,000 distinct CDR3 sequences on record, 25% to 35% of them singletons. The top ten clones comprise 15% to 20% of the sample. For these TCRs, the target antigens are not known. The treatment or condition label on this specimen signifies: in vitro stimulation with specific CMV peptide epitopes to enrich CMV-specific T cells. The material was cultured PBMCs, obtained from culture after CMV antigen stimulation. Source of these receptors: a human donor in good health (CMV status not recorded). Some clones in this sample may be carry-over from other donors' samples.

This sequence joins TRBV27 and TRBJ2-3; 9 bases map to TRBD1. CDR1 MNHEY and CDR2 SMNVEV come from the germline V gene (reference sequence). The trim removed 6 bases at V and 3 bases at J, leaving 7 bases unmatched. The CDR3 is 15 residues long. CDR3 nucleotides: TGTGCCAGCAGCCCCCGGGACAGGGTAACAGATACGCAGTATTTT. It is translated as CASSPRDRVTDTQYF.

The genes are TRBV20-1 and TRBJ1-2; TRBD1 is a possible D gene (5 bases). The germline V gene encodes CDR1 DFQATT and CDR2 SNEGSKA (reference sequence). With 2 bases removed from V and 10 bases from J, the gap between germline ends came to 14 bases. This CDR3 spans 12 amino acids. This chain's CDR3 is CSARFGEGIYTF. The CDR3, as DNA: TGCAGTGCTAGATTTGGGGAGGGGATCTACACCTTC.

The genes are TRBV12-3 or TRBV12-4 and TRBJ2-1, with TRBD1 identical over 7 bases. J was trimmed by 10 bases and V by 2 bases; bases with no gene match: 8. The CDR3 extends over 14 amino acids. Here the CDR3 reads CASSLIPTGDEQFF. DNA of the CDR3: TGTGCCAGCAGTTTAATCCCCACAGGGGACGAGCAGTTCTTC.

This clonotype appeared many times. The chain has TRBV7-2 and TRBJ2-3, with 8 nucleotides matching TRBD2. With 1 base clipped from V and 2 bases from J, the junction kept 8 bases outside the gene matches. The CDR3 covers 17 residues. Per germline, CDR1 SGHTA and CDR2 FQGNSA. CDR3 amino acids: CASSLVSGLGYTDTQYF. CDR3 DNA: TGTGCCAGCAGCTTAGTATCGGGACTAGGCTACACAGATACGCAGTATTTT.

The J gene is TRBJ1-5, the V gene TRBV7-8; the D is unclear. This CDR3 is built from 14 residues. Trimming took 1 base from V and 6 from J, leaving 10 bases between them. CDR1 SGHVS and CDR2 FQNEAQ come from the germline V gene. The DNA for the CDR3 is TGTGCCAGCAGCTTAGTTAATGGGCGTCAGCCCCAGCATTTT. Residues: CASSLVNGRQPQHF.

CDR3 nucleotide sequence: TGTGCCAGCAACGGCAGAAACACCGGGGAGCTGTTTTTT. Translating gives CASNGRNTGELFF. This chain joins TRBV5-4 and TRBJ2-2, with D unresolved. Germline V gives CDR1 SGHNT, CDR2 YYREEE (reference sequence). This CDR3 region has 13 residues. The V end was cut by 6 bases, the J end by 2 bases, with 8 bases between.

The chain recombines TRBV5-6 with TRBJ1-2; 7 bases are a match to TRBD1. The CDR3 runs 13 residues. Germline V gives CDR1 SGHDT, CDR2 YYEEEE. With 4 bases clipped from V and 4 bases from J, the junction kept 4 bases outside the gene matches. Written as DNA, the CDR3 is TGTGCCAGCAGCCATGACAGGGCCTATGGCTACACCTTC. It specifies CASSHDRAYGYTF.

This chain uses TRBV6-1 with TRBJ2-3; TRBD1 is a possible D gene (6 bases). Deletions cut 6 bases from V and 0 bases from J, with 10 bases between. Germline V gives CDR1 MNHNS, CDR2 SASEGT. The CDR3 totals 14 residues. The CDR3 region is CASSGQTSTDTQYF. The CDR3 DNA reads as TGTGCCAGCAGCGGACAGACTAGCACAGATACGCAGTATTTT.

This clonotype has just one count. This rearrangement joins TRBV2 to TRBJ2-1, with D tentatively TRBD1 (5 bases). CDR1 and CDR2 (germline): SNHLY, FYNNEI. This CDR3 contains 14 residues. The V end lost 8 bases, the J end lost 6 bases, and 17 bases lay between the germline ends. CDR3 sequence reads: CASPVVGAVNEQFF. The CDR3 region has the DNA TGTGCCAGCCCGGTCGTAGGGGCTGTCAATGAGCAGTTCTTC. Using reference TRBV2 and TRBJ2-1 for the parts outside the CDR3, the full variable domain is EPEVTQTPSHQVTQMGQEVILRCVPISNHLYFYWYRQILGQKVEFLVSFYNNEISEKSEIFDDQFSVERPDGSNFTLKIRSTKLEDSAMYFCASPVVGAVNEQFFGPGTRLTVL.

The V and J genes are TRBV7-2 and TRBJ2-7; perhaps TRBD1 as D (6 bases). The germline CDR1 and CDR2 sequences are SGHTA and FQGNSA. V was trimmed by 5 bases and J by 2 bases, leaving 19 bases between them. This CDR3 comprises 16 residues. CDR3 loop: CASSPGQPENAYEQYF. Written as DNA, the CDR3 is TGTGCCAGCAGCCCCGGACAGCCCGAAAACGCCTACGAGCAGTACTTC.

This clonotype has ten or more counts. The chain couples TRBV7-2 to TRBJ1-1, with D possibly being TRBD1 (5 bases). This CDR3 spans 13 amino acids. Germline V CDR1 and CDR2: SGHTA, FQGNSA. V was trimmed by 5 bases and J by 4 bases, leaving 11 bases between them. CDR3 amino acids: CASSRPGGTEAFF. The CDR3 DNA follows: TGTGCCAGCAGCCGACCGGGGGGCACTGAAGCTTTCTTT.

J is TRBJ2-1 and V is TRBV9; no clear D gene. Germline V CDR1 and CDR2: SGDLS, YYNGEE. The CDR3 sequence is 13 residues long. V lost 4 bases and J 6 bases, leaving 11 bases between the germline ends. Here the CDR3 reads CASSIGPLNEQFF. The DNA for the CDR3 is TGTGCCAGCAGCATTGGGCCCCTCAATGAGCAGTTCTTC.

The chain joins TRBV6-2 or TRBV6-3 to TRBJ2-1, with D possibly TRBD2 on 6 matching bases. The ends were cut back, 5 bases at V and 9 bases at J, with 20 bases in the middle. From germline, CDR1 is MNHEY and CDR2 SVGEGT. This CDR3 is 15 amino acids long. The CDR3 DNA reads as TGTGCCAGCAGTCCCCGACTAGTTAATCGGGTTGAGCAGTTCTTC. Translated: CASSPRLVNRVEQFF.

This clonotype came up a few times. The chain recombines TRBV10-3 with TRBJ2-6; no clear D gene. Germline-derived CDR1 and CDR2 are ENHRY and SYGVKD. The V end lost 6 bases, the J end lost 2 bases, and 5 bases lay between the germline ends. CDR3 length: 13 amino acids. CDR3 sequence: CAISSPGANVLTF. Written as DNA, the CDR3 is TGTGCCATCAGCAGTCCTGGGGCCAACGTCCTGACTTTC.

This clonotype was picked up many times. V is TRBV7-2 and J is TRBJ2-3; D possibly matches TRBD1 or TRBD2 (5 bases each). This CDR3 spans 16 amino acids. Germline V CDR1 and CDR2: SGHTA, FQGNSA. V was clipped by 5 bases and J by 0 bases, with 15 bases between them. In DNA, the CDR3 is TGTGCCAGCAGCCTCACCGGGACGGCTAGCACAGATACGCAGTATTTT. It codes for CASSLTGTASTDTQYF.

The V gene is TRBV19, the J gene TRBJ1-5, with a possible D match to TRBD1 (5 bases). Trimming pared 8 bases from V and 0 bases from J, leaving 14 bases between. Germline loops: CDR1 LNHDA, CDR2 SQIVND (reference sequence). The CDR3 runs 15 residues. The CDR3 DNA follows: TGTGCCAGTCGCCAGGGCGGTTATAGCAATCAGCCCCAGCATTTT. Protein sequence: CASRQGGYSNQPQHF.

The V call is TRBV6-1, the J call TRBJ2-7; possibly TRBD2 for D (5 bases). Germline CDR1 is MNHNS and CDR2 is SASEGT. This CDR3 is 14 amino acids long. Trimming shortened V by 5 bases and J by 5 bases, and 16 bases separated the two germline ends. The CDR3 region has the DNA TGTGCCAGCAGTCAGCACGGGGATCCGAACGAGCAGTACGTC. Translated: CASSQHGDPNEQYV.

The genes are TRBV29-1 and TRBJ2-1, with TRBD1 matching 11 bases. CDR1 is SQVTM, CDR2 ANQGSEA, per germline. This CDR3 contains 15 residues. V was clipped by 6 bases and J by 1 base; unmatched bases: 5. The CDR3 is CSVVGQGESYNEQFF. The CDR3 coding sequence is TGCAGCGTCGTGGGACAGGGGGAATCCTACAATGAGCAGTTCTTC.

DNA for the CDR3: TGTGCCAGCAGCCTATCGGACCGGGGGGGATATCAGCCCCAGCATTTT. It is translated as CASSLSDRGGYQPQHF. The chain uses TRBV7-2 and TRBJ1-5; possibly TRBD1 for D (5 bases). Deletions cut 5 bases from V and 5 bases from J, with 19 bases between. The CDR3 is 16 residues long. Germline-derived CDR1 and CDR2 are SGHTA and FQGNSA.

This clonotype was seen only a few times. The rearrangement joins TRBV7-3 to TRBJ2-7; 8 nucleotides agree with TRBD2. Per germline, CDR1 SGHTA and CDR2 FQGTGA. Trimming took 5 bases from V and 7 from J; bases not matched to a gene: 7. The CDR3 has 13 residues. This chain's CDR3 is CASSPTRGGEQYF. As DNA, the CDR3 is TGTGCCAGCAGCCCAACTCGGGGGGGAGAGCAGTACTTC. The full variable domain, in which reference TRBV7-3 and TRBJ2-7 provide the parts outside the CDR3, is GAGVSQTPSNKVTEKGKYVELRCDPISGHTALYWYRQSLGQGPEFLIYFQGTGAADDSGLPNDRFFAVRPEGSVSTLKIQRTERGDSAVYLCASSPTRGGEQYFGPGTRLTVT.

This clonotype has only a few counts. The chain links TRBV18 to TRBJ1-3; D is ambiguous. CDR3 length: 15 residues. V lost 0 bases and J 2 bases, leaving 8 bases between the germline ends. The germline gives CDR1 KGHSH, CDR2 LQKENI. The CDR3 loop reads CASSPPPGTGNTIYF. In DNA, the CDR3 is TGTGCCAGCTCACCACCTCCGGGGACTGGAAACACCATATATTTT.

The CDR3 DNA is TGTGCCAGCAGTGAAACTACAGGGGGGAATCAGCCCCAGCATTTT. Amino acids: CASSETTGGNQPQHF. The chain employs TRBV6-1 and TRBJ1-5; 8 nucleotides line up with TRBD1. The J segment lost 4 bases and the V segment lost 2 bases, leaving 4 bases of the junction unmatched. The CDR3 is 15 residues long. CDR1 and CDR2 (germline): MNHNS, SASEGT.

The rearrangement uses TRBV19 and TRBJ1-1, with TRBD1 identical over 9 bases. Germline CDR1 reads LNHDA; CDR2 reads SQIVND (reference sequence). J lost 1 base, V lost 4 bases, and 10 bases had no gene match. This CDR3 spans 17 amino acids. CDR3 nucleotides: TGTGCCAGTAGTAGAACAGGGGGCGCGGGGTGGAACACTGAAGCTTTCTTT. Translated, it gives CASSRTGGAGWNTEAFF. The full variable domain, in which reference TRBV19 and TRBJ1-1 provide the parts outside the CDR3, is DGGITQSPKYLFRKEGQNVTLSCEQNLNHDAMYWYRQDPGQGLRLIYYSQIVNDFQKGDIAEGYSVSREKKESFPLTVTSAQKNPTAFYLCASSRTGGAGWNTEAFFGQGTRLTVV.

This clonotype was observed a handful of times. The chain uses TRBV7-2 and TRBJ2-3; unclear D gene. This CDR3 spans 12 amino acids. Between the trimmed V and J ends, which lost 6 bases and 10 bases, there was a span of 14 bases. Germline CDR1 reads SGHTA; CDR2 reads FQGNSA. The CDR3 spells CASSDLKGSQYF. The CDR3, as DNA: TGTGCCAGCAGTGACCTAAAAGGGTCGCAGTATTTT.

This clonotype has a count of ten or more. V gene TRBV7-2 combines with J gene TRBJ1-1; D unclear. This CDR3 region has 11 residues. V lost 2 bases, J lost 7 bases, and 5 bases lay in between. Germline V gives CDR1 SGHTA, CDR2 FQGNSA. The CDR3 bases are TGTGCCAGCAGCTTAAGCCGTGAAGCTTTCTTT. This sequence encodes CASSLSREAFF.

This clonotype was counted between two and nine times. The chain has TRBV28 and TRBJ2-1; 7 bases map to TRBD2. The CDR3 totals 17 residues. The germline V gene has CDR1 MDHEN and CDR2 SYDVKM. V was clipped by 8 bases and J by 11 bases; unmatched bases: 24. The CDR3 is CASDSFIREGTDSKQFF. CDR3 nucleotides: TGTGCCAGCGACTCGTTTATTAGGGAGGGGACGGATTCTAAGCAGTTCTTC.

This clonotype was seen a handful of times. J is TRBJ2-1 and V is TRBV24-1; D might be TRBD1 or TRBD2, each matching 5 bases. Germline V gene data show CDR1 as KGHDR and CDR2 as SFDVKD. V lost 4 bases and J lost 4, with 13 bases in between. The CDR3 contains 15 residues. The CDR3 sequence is CATSETGTAYNEQFF. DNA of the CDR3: TGTGCCACCAGTGAAACCGGGACGGCTTACAATGAGCAGTTCTTC.

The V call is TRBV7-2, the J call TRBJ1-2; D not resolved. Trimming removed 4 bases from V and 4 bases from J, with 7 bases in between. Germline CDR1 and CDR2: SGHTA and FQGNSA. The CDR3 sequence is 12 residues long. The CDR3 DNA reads TGTGCCAGCAGCTCCCGGATCTATGGCTACACCTTC. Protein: CASSSRIYGYTF.